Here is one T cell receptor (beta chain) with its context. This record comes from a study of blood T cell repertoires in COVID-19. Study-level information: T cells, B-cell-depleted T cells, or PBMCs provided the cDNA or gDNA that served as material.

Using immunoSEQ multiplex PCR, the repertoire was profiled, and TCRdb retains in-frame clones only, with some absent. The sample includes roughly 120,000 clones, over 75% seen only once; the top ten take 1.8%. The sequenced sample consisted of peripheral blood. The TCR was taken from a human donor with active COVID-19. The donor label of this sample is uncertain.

CDR3 coding DNA: TGTGCCAGCAGTAGGGGGACAACCTACGAGCAGTACTTC. Amino acid sequence: CASSRGTTYEQYF. The chain uses TRBV6-5 and TRBJ2-7, with D possibly being TRBD1 (6 bases). With 5 bases removed from V and 2 bases from J, the gap between germline ends came to 10 bases. CDR3 size: 13 residues. Per the germline V gene, CDR1 is MNHEY and CDR2 is SVGAGI.